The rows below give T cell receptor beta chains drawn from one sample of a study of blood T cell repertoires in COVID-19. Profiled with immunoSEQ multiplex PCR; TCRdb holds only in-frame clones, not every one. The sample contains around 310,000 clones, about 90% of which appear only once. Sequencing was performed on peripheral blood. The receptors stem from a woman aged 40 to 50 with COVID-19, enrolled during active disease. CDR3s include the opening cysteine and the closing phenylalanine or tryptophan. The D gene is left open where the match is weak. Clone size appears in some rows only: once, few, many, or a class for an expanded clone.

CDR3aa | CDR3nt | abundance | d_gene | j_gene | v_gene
CASSEAKAGSLPLHF | TGTGCCAGCAGTGAAGCTAAGGCAGGCTCTCTGCCCCTCCACTTT | - | - | TRBJ1-6 | TRBV6-1
CASSLDPTDQETQYF | TGTGCCAGCAGCTTAGATCCTACAGATCAAGAGACCCAGTACTTC | once | - | TRBJ2-5 | TRBV11-2
CASSATGVPNSPLHF | TGTGCCAGTAGTGCCACAGGGGTTCCTAATTCACCCCTCCACTTT | many | TRBD1 | TRBJ1-6 | TRBV19
CASSVTVNTEAFF | TGTGCCAGCAGCGTAACAGTGAACACTGAAGCTTTCTTT | - | - | TRBJ1-1 | TRBV9
CASSLRHHKLNTIYF | TGTGCCAGCAGCCTTAGACACCACAAGCTAAACACCATATATTTT | once | - | TRBJ1-3 | TRBV3-1/TRBV3-2
CASSIGANYGYTF | TGTGCCAGCAGCATCGGGGCTAACTATGGCTACACCTTC | - | - | TRBJ1-2 | TRBV7-9
CASSFREDGYTF | TGTGCCAGCAGTTTCAGGGAGGATGGCTACACCTTC | - | - | TRBJ1-2 | TRBV28
CASSLGMWESGNTIYF | TGCGCCAGCAGCTTGGGTATGTGGGAGTCCGGAAACACCATATATTTT | - | - | TRBJ1-3 | TRBV5-1
CASSGRLAGQETQYF | TGTGCCAGCAGCGGACGACTAGCGGGACAAGAGACCCAGTACTTC | - | TRBD2 | TRBJ2-5 | TRBV9
CASSPPGGDGNTIYF | TGTGCCAGCTCACCCCCCGGGGGTGACGGAAACACCATATATTTT | few | - | TRBJ1-3 | TRBV18
CASSLVGLGSPLHF | TGTGCCAGCAGCTTAGTGGGGCTGGGTTCACCCCTCCACTTT | - | - | TRBJ1-6 | TRBV7-2
CASSERSGGTQGATQYF | TGTGCCAGCAGTGAACGGAGCGGGGGGACCCAGGGAGCTACGCAGTATTTT | - | TRBD2 | TRBJ2-3 | TRBV2
CATSIRDYNEQFF | TGTGCCACCAGCATACGGGACTACAATGAGCAGTTCTTC | once | - | TRBJ2-1 | TRBV15
CASSQTTSGIYTQYF | TGCGCCAGCAGCCAAACAACTAGCGGGATATATACGCAGTATTTT | - | TRBD2 | TRBJ2-3 | TRBV4-3
CASSPDRASPLHF | TGTGCCAGCAGTCCCGACAGAGCCTCACCCCTCCACTTT | - | - | TRBJ1-6 | TRBV7-8
CASSPYRPVGGEQYF | TGTGCCAGCTCACCATATCGCCCGGTCGGAGGCGAGCAGTACTTC | - | - | TRBJ2-7 | TRBV18
CASSLTSQGLAKNIQYF | TGCGCCAGCAGCTTGACGTCTCAGGGTTTAGCCAAAAACATTCAGTACTTC | - | - | TRBJ2-4 | TRBV5-1
CASSETQGDYGYTF | TGTGCCAGCAGTGAAACACAGGGGGACTATGGCTACACCTTC | - | TRBD1 | TRBJ1-2 | TRBV6-1
CASSRGREGYGYTF | TGTGCCAGCAGTAGGGGCAGGGAGGGCTATGGCTACACCTTC | - | - | TRBJ1-2 | TRBV27
CASWEDPSGRGYTF | TGTGCCTCCTGGGAGGACCCGAGCGGGAGGGGCTACACCTTC | - | - | TRBJ1-2 | TRBV7-8
CAWSVRGFGNTEAFF | TGTGCCTGGAGTGTACGGGGATTCGGGAACACTGAAGCTTTCTTT | once | - | TRBJ1-1 | TRBV30
CASSYSRFNLLNTEAFF | TGTGCCAGCAGTTACTCGCGGTTTAACCTTTTGAACACTGAAGCTTTCTTT | - | - | TRBJ1-1 | TRBV6-2/TRBV6-3
CASSYWDRVDTIYF | TGTGCCAGCAGTTACTGGGACAGGGTGGACACCATATATTTT | - | TRBD1 | TRBJ1-3 | TRBV6-6
CASSSQGLAGPNEQFF | TGTGCCAGCAGCTCGCAGGGACTAGCGGGACCAAATGAGCAGTTCTTC | - | TRBD2 | TRBJ2-1 | TRBV7-2
CASSFYPSTNEKLFF | TGTGCCAGCAGTTTCTACCCCTCAACTAATGAAAAACTGTTTTTT | - | - | TRBJ1-4 | TRBV27
CAWSLRTGGNYGYTF | TGTGCCTGGAGCCTGAGGACAGGGGGGAACTATGGCTACACCTTC | - | TRBD1 | TRBJ1-2 | TRBV30
CASSLPQGFPYF | TGTGCCAGCAGCTTGCCCCAGGGGTTTCCGTACTTC | few | - | TRBJ2-7 | TRBV5-4
CASSLWMSFLPGQTGELFF | TGTGCCAGCAGTTTATGGATGAGCTTCCTCCCCGGACAGACCGGGGAGCTGTTTTTT | once | - | TRBJ2-2 | TRBV28
CSASGSGSADTQYF | TGCAGTGCTAGTGGTAGCGGGAGTGCAGATACGCAGTATTTT | - | TRBD2 | TRBJ2-3 | TRBV20-1
CASSLRTGVGDTQYF | TGTGCCAGCAGCCTAAGGACAGGGGTTGGAGATACGCAGTATTTT | once | TRBD1 | TRBJ2-3 | TRBV3-1/TRBV3-2
CAWSGIRGNTEAFF | TGTGCCTGGAGTGGGATCAGAGGGAACACTGAAGCTTTCTTT | - | - | TRBJ1-1 | TRBV30
CASSRTGDNSPLHF | TGTGCCAGCAGCCGGACAGGGGATAATTCACCCCTCCACTTT | - | TRBD1 | TRBJ1-6 | TRBV3-1/TRBV3-2
CASSFLQGQETQYF | TGTGCCAGCAGCTTTTTACAGGGTCAAGAGACCCAGTACTTC | once | - | TRBJ2-5 | TRBV5-4
CSVEGRFHNEQFF | TGCAGCGTTGAAGGCCGGTTTCACAATGAGCAGTTCTTC | - | - | TRBJ2-1 | TRBV29-1
CASSHLGQGGSVSYGYTF | TGCGCCAGCAGCCACCTAGGACAGGGCGGTTCGGTCTCCTATGGCTACACCTTC | - | TRBD1 | TRBJ1-2 | TRBV4-3
CASSSMEDTEAFF | TGTGCCAGCAGCTCCATGGAGGACACTGAAGCTTTCTTT | - | - | TRBJ1-1 | TRBV7-3
CASTLSQGYYGYTF | TGTGCCAGCACCCTCTCCCAGGGGTACTATGGCTACACCTTC | once | - | TRBJ1-2 | TRBV28
CASSTTSGGVDEQFF | TGTGCCAGCAGTACGACTAGCGGGGGGGTCGATGAGCAGTTCTTC | - | TRBD2 | TRBJ2-1 | TRBV6-5
CASSFSGSEASEAFF | TGTGCCAGCAGTTTTAGCGGCTCTGAGGCGAGCGAAGCTTTCTTT | - | - | TRBJ1-1 | TRBV27
CASSLGLAAYNEQFF | TGTGCCAGCAGCTTAGGACTAGCGGCCTACAATGAGCAGTTCTTC | once | TRBD2 | TRBJ2-1 | TRBV5-5